These 15 T cell receptor beta chains were all obtained from the same sample, sequenced in a study of CD8 T cells in Susac syndrome. RNA was extracted with the RNeasy kit, and a quantity of roughly 0.5 to 1 ug was reverse transcribed using random hexamers. TCRdb reprocessed the immunoSEQ multiplex PCR reads via MiXCR and lists one record per CDR3 protein. The sample lists 200,000 to 300,000 distinct CDR3 sequences; approximately 95% were seen once. Sequencing used CD4+ T cells from PBMCs. These receptors all come from a human donor with Susac syndrome.

This clonotype was observed a single time. The genes are TRBV28 and TRBJ1-5; 8 bases fit TRBD1. Germline CDR1 is MDHEN and CDR2 is SYDVKM. V shed 2 bases, J shed 9 bases, and the junction held 6 bases outside the gene matches. The CDR3 has 14 amino acids. The CDR3 protein is CASSLTTGGPPQHF. CDR3 nucleotides: TGTGCCAGCAGTTTAACCACAGGGGGGCCGCCCCAGCATTTT.

V and J are TRBV20-1 and TRBJ2-4; 10 positions agree with TRBD2. Germline lookup yields CDR1 DFQATT and CDR2 SNEGSKA (reference sequence). The trim removed 6 bases at V and 8 bases at J, leaving 13 bases unmatched. The CDR3 extends over 15 amino acids. DNA for the CDR3: TGCAGTGCACACTACGGGACTAGCGCGAGCTACATTCAGTACTTC. Residues: CSAHYGTSASYIQYF.

The rearrangement links TRBV4-1 to TRBJ1-5, with 9 bases fitting TRBD1. J was trimmed by 7 bases and V by 3 bases; bases with no gene match: 1. The germline V gene encodes CDR1 MGHRA and CDR2 YSYEKL. CDR3 length equals 13 residues. In DNA, the CDR3 is TGCGCCAGCAGCCACGACAGGGGGCAGCCCCAGCATTTT. Translation: CASSHDRGQPQHF.

In its sample, this clonotype was seen once. This chain connects TRBV24-1 to TRBJ1-2; 10 bases are shared with TRBD1. The ends lost 2 bases at V and 2 bases at J; junction bases unmatched: 4. From germline, CDR1 is KGHDR and CDR2 SFDVKD. The CDR3 loop spans 16 amino acids. CDR3 region: CATSDSRQGANYGYTF. CDR3 nucleotide sequence: TGTGCCACCAGTGATTCTCGACAGGGGGCGAACTATGGCTACACCTTC.

The gene calls are TRBV20-1 and TRBJ2-5; TRBD2 matches at 10 bases. Germline-derived CDR1 and CDR2 are DFQATT and SNEGSKA (reference sequence). V shed 6 bases and J 0 bases; nucleotides not matched to a gene: 1. The CDR3 totals 13 residues. CDR3 coding DNA: TGCAGTGCGGGACTAGCGAACCAAGAGACCCAGTACTTC. Amino acids: CSAGLANQETQYF.

The genes are TRBV25-1 and TRBJ1-6, with 8 bases matching TRBD1. CDR1 MGHDK and CDR2 SYGVNS come from the germline V gene. The trim removed 4 bases at V and 8 bases at J, leaving 7 bases unmatched. The length of the CDR3 is 15 residues. CDR3 sequence: CASSAPGGGYSPLHF. DNA of the CDR3: TGTGCCAGCAGTGCGCCAGGGGGCGGTTATTCACCCCTCCACTTT.

CDR3: CSFMNTEAFF. The CDR3 DNA is TGCAGTTTTATGAACACTGAAGCTTTCTTT. The chain recombines TRBV29-1 with TRBJ1-1; D is unresolved. CDR3 length: 10 residues. Germline V lookup: CDR1 SQVTM, CDR2 ANQGSEA.

The V gene is TRBV30, the J gene TRBJ1-1, with a possible D match to TRBD1 (5 bases). The ends were cut back, 4 bases at V and 6 bases at J, with 12 bases in the middle. Germline V gene lookup returns CDR1 GTSNPN and CDR2 SVGIG (reference sequence). This CDR3 spans 12 amino acids. The CDR3 DNA reads TGTGCCTGGAAACGGGGGTTCCCTGAAGCTTTCTTT. Translated: CAWKRGFPEAFF.

V and J are TRBV7-8 and TRBJ2-7, with TRBD2 as a possible D gene (5 bases). CDR3 size: 15 residues. The germline CDR1 and CDR2 sequences are SGHVS and FQNEAQ. V was clipped by 5 bases and J by 0 bases, with 14 bases between them. The CDR3 loop reads CASSPSSGLSYEQYF. The CDR3 DNA reads as TGTGCCAGCAGCCCGTCGAGCGGTCTCTCCTACGAGCAGTACTTC.

This sequence joins TRBV12-3 or TRBV12-4 and TRBJ2-7; TRBD1 aligns across 8 bases. The CDR3 sequence is 14 residues long. J gave up 5 bases and V 5 bases, and 8 bases lay outside the gene matches. The CDR3 nucleotides read TGTGCCAGCAGTAATACAGGGGGAGCGGACGAGCAGTACTTC. This gives the protein CASSNTGGADEQYF.

The chain is built from TRBV2 and TRBJ2-7, with TRBD1 matching over 11 bases. CDR1 and CDR2 (germline): SNHLY, FYNNEI. The V segment lost 6 bases and the J segment 9 bases; nucleotides outside the gene matches: 4. The CDR3 loop spans 12 amino acids. This CDR3 reads CASRGTGGRQYF. Written as DNA, the CDR3 is TGTGCCAGCAGGGGGACAGGGGGAAGGCAGTACTTC.

CDR3 nucleotide sequence: TGTGCCTGGAGTGTAGTGCAAATGAACACTGAAGCTTTCTTT. It yields the protein CAWSVVQMNTEAFF. The V call is TRBV30, the J call TRBJ1-1; unclear D gene. Germline CDR1 and CDR2: GTSNPN and SVGIG (reference sequence). The V end lost 0 bases, the J end lost 0 bases, and 8 bases lay between the germline ends. This CDR3 has 14 amino acids.

The rearrangement links TRBV10-3 to TRBJ2-7; TRBD1 might be the D (6 bases). The CDR3 covers 13 residues. Germline CDR1 is ENHRY and CDR2 is SYGVKD. Trimming removed 4 bases at V and 6 bases at J, with 13 bases between. The chain's CDR3 is CAISGGQSREQYF. DNA of the CDR3: TGTGCCATCAGTGGGGGGCAGTCCCGCGAGCAGTACTTC.

V gene TRBV14 combines with J gene TRBJ1-2, with D unresolved. The CDR3 contains 16 residues. From germline, CDR1 is SGHDN and CDR2 FVKESK. Between the trimmed V and J ends, which lost 0 bases and 3 bases, there was a span of 14 bases. This CDR3 reads CASSQDSFGVDYGYTF. DNA for the CDR3: TGTGCCAGCAGCCAAGACTCGTTTGGGGTCGACTATGGCTACACCTTC.

V gene TRBV10-1 combines with J gene TRBJ2-7; perhaps TRBD2 as D (6 bases). The CDR3 covers 15 residues. Trimming left V 2 bases short and J 6 bases short, with 17 bases between. Germline CDR1 reads WNHNN; CDR2 reads SYGVQD (reference sequence). CDR3 in DNA: TGCGCCAGCAGTGAGGGGGGGACCAAGATTGCCGAGCAGTACTTC. Protein: CASSEGGTKIAEQYF.